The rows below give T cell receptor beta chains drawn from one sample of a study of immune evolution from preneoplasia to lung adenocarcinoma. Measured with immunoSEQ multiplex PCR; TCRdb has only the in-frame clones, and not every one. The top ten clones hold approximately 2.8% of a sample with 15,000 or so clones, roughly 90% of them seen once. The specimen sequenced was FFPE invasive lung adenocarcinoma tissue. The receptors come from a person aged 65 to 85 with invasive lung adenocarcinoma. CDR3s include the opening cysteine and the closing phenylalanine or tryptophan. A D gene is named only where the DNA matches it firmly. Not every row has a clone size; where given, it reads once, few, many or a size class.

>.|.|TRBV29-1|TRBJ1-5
CSVGQEQPQHF
TGCAGCGTTGGCCAAGAACAGCCCCAGCATTTT
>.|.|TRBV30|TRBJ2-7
CAWSVGQPSSYEQYF
TGTGCCTGGAGTGTAGGGCAGCCGAGCTCCTACGAGCAGTACTTC
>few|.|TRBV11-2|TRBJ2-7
CASNGGQGREGQYF
TGTGCCAGCAACGGGGGACAGGGGCGGGAGGGGCAGTACTTC
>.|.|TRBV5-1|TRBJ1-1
CASSLTGTHTEAFF
TGCGCCAGCAGCTTAACCGGGACCCACACTGAAGCTTTCTTT
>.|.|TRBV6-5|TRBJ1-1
CASSRELWTAQAFF
TGTGCCAGCAGCCGTGAATTATGGACAGCACAAGCTTTCTTT
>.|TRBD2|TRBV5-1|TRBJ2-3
CASSLRMRGGGMTDTQYF
TGCGCCAGCAGCTTGAGGATGCGGGGGGGCGGGATGACAGATACGCAGTATTTT
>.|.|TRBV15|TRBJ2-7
CATSRALGGLDEQYF
TGTGCCACCAGCAGAGCTCTCGGGGGCTTGGACGAGCAGTACTTC
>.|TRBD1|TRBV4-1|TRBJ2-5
CASSQGGQGLETQYF
TGCGCCAGCAGCCAAGGGGGACAGGGGCTGGAGACCCAGTACTTC
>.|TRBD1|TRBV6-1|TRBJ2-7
CASSGDRGRYEQYF
TGTGCCAGCAGCGGGGACAGGGGACGGTACGAGCAGTACTTC
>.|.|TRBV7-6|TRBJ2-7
CASSLERGDEQYF
TGTGCCAGCAGCTTAGAAAGGGGTGACGAGCAGTACTTC
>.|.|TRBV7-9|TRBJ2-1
CAGEGYNEQFF
TGTGCCGGAGAGGGGTACAATGAGCAGTTCTTC
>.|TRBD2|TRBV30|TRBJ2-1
CAWSRLAGNNEQFF
TGTGCCTGGAGCCGACTAGCGGGGAACAATGAGCAGTTCTTC
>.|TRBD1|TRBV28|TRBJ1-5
CASREQGRWGQPQHF
TGTGCCAGCAGGGAACAGGGGAGGTGGGGTCAGCCCCAGCATTTT
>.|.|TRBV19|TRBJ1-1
CASSRQRNTEAFF
TGTGCCAGTAGTCGGCAGAGGAACACTGAAGCTTTCTTT
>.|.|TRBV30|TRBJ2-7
CAWFPEGGKVSEQYF
TGTGCCTGGTTCCCCGAGGGCGGCAAGGTTAGCGAGCAGTACTTC
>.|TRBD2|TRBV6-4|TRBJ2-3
CASSDSTSGSTDTQYF
TGTGCCAGCAGTGACTCGACTAGCGGGAGCACAGATACGCAGTATTTT
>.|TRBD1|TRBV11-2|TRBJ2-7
CASSWGQGYEQYF
TGTGCCAGCAGCTGGGGACAGGGGTACGAGCAGTACTTC
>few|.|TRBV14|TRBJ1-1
CASSQQAPSEAFF
TGTGCCAGCAGCCAACAGGCCCCATCTGAAGCTTTCTTT
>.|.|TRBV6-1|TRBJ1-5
CASLKRGRPGQPQHF
TGTGCCAGTCTTAAACGAGGACGCCCAGGTCAGCCCCAGCATTTT
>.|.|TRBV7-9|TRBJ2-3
CASSRRLATDTQYF
TGTGCCAGCAGTAGGAGGCTAGCGACAGATACGCAGTATTTT
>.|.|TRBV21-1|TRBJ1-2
CASSSQTDLYTF
TGTGCCAGCAGCAGCCAGACAGACCTCTACACCTTC
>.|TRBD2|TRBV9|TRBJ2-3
CASSVSGGASDTQYF
TGTGCCAGCAGCGTTAGCGGGGGGGCAAGCGATACGCAGTATTTT
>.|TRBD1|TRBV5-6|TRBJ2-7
CASSYGTAYEQYF
TGTGCCAGCAGCTACGGGACAGCCTACGAGCAGTACTTC
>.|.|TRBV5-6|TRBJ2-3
CASSPGDTFSTDTQYF
TGTGCCAGCAGCCCGGGGGACACCTTTAGCACAGATACGCAGTATTTT
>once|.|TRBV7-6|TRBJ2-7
CASSLARGYEQYF
TGTGCCAGCAGCTTAGCCAGGGGTTACGAGCAGTACTTC
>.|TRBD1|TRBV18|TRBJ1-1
CASARGGNIEAFF
TGTGCCAGCGCCAGGGGGGGGAACATTGAAGCTTTCTTT
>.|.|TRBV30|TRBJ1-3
CAWSVEGSGNTIYF
TGTGCCTGGAGTGTTGAGGGGAGCGGAAACACCATATATTTT
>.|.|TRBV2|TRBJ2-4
CASSEAGGWGRGAKNIQYF
TGTGCCAGCAGTGAAGCGGGGGGCTGGGGGCGGGGAGCCAAAAACATTCAGTACTTC
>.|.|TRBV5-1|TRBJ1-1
CASSSSQGGSTEAFF
TGCGCCAGCAGCTCGTCCCAGGGCGGTAGTACTGAAGCTTTCTTT
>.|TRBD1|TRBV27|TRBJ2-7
CASGTGDYEQYF
TGTGCCAGCGGGACAGGAGACTACGAGCAGTACTTC
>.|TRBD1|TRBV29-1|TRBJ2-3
CSVEGERGRTDTQYF
TGCAGCGTTGAGGGCGAGAGGGGGCGCACAGATACGCAGTATTTT
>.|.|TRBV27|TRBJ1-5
CASSFGGGGNQPQHF
TGTGCCAGCAGTTTTGGAGGGGGAGGGAATCAGCCCCAGCATTTT
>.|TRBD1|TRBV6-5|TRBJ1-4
CASSYGTGYEKLFF
TGTGCCAGCAGTTACGGGACAGGGTACGAAAAACTGTTTTTT
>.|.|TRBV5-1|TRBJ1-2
CASETGTGYGYTF
TGCGCCTCCGAGACCGGGACGGGCTATGGCTACACCTTC
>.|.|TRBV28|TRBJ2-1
CASSPLGRQEMGEQFF
TGTGCCAGCAGTCCCTTGGGGCGGCAGGAGATGGGTGAGCAGTTCTTC
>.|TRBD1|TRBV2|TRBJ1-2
CASRDRDNYGYTF
TGTGCCAGCAGGGACAGGGATAACTATGGCTACACCTTC
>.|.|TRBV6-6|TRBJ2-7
CASSSSGPYEQYF
TGTGCCAGCAGTAGTAGCGGACCCTACGAGCAGTACTTC
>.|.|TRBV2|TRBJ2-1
CASSEEREREQFF
TGTGCCAGCAGTGAAGAAAGGGAGCGTGAGCAGTTCTTC
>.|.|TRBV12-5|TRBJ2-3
CASGLAATDTQYF
TGTGCTAGTGGTTTGGCGGCCACAGATACGCAGTATTTT
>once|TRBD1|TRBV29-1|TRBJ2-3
CSVIGQGGDTQYF
TGCAGCGTAATTGGACAGGGCGGGGATACGCAGTATTTT
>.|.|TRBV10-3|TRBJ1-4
CAISESKGSATNEKLFF
TGTGCCATCAGTGAGTCAAAGGGCTCCGCAACTAATGAAAAACTGTTTTTT
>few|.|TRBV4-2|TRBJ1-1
CASSQGGGSLGRDAEAFF
TGTGCCAGCAGCCAAGGGGGAGGATCACTCGGCCGCGATGCTGAAGCTTTCTTT
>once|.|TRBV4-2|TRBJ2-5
CASSQDIAAETQYF
TGTGCCAGCAGCCAAGATATAGCAGCAGAGACCCAGTACTTC
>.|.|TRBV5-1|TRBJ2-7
CASSLEVRGSPSYEQYF
TGCGCCAGCAGCTTGGAAGTCAGGGGATCACCCTCCTACGAGCAGTACTTC
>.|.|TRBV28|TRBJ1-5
CASSLTQGGSNQPQHF
TGTGCCAGCAGTTTGACACAGGGCGGGAGCAATCAGCCCCAGCATTTT
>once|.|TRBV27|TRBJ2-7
CASSTRDGGLEQYF
TGTGCCAGCAGTACCCGGGACGGTGGGCTCGAGCAGTACTTC
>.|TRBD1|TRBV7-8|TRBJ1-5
CASSIDRVDQPQHF
TGTGCCAGCAGCATCGACAGGGTGGATCAGCCCCAGCATTTT
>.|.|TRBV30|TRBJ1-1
CAWKRARARNTEAFF
TGTGCCTGGAAAAGGGCCCGGGCCCGGAACACTGAAGCTTTCTTT
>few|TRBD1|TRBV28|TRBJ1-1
CASRTTTGDPEAFF
TGTGCCAGCAGGACTACGACAGGGGACCCTGAAGCTTTCTTT